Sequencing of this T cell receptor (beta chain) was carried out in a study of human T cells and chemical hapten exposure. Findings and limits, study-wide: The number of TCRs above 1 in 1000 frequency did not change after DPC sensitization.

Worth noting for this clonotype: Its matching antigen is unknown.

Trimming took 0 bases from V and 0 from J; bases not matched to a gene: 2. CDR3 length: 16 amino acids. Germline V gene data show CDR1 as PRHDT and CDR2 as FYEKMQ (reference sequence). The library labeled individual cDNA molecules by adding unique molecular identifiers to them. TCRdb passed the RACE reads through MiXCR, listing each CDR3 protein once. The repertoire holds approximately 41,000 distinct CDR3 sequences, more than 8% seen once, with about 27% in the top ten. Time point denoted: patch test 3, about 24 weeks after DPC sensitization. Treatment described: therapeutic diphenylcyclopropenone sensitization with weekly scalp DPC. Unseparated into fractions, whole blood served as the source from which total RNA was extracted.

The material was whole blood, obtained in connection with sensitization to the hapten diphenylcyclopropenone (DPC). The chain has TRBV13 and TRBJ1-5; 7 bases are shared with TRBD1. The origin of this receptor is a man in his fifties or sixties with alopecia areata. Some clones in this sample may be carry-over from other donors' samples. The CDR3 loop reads CASSLGDRFSNQPQHF. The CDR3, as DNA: TGTGCCAGCAGCTTAGGGGACAGGTTTAGCAATCAGCCCCAGCATTTT.